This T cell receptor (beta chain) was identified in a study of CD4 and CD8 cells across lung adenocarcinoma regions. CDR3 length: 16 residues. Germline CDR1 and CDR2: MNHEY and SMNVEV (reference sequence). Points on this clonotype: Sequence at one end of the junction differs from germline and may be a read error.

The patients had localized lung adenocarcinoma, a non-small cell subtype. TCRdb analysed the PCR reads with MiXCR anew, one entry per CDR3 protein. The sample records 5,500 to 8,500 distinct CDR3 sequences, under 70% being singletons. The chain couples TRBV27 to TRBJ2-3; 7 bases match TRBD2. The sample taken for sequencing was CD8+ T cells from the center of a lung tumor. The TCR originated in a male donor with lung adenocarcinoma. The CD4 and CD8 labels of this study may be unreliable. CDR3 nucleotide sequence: TGTGCCAGCGGGGGACGAGGGGCGGGAGACACAGATACGCAGTATTTC. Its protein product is CASGGRGAGDTDTQYF.